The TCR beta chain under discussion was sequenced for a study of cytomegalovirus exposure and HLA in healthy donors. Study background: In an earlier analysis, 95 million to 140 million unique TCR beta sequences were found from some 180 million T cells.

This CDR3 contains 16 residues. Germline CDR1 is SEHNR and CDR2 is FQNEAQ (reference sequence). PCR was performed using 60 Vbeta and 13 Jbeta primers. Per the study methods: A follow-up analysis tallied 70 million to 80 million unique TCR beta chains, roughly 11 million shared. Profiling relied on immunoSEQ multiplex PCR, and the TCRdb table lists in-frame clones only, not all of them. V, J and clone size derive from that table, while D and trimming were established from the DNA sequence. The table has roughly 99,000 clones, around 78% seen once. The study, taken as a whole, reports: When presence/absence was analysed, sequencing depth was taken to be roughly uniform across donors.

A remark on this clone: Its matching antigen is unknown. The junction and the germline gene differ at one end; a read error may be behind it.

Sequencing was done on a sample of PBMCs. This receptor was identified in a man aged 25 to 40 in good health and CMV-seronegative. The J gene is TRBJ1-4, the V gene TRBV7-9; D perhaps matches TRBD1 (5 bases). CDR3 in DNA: TGTTCCAGCAGCTCCCCGCCAGGGCAGGTTAATGAAAAACTGTTTTTT. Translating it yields CSSSSPPGQVNEKLFF.